This T cell receptor (beta chain) was sequenced during a study of naive CD8 T cells in extremely preterm neonates. This clone has only one observation. Clones were sequenced by immunoSEQ multiplex PCR, and TCRdb holds only the in-frame ones, with some missing. The data hold about 7,100 clones, with approximately 98% observed a single time. V was pared by 0 bases and J by 8 bases, with 13 bases between. Germline CDR1 and CDR2: SEHNR and FQNEAQ (reference sequence). The CDR3 length is 15 residues. Sorted cells: live naive CD8+ T cells, CD45RA+CCR7+, Annexin V-negative. The receptor was isolated from a human donor in good health. The chain has TRBV7-9 and TRBJ1-4; a possible D gene is TRBD1 (5 bases). Sample: naive CD8+ T cells from blood. The CDR3 coding sequence is TGTGCCAGCAGCTTAGCGAGCGCGGGGGAAGAAAAACTGTTTTTT. As protein: CASSLASAGEEKLFF. Using reference TRBV7-9 and TRBJ1-4 for the parts outside the CDR3, the full variable domain is DTGVSQNPRHKITKRGQNVTFRCDPISEHNRLYWYRQTLGQGPEFLTYFQNEAQLEKSRLLSDRFSAERPKGSFSTLEIQRTEQGDSAMYLCASSLASAGEEKLFFGSGTQLSVL.